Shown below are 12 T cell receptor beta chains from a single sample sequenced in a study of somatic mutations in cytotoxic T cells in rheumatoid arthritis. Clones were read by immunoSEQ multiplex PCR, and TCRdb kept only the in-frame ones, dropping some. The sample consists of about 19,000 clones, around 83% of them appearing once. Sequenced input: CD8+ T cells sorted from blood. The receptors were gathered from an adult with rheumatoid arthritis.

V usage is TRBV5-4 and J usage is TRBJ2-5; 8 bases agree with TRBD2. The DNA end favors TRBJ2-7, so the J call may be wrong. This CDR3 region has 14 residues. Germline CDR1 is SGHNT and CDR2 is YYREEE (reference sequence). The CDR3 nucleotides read TGTGCCAGCAGCCCCAGCGGGAGACAAGACGAGCAGTACTTC. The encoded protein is CASSPSGRQDEQYF.

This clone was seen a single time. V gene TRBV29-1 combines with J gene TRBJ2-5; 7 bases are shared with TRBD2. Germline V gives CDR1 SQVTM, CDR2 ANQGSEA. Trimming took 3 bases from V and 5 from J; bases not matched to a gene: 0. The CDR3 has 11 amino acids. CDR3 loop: CSVEGGETQYF. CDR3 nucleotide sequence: TGCAGCGTTGAGGGGGGGGAGACCCAGTACTTC.

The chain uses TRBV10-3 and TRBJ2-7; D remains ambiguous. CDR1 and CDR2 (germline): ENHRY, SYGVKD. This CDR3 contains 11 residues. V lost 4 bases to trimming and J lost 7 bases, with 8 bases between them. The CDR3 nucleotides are TGTGCCATCAGTGTCCTCGAAGAGCAGTACTTC. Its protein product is CAISVLEEQYF.

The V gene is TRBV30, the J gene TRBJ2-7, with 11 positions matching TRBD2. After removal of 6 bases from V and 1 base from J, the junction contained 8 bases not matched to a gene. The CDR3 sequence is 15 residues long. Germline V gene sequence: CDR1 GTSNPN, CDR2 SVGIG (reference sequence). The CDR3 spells CACYGLAGGSYEQYF. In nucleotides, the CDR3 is TGTGCCTGTTATGGTCTAGCGGGAGGATCCTACGAGCAGTACTTC.

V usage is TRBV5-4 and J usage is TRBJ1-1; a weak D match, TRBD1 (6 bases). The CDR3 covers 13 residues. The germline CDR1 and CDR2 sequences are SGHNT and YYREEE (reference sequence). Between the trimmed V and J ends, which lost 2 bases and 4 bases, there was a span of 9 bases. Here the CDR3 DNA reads TGTGCCAGCAGCTTCAGGGGTGGCACTGAAGCTTTCTTT. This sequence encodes CASSFRGGTEAFF.

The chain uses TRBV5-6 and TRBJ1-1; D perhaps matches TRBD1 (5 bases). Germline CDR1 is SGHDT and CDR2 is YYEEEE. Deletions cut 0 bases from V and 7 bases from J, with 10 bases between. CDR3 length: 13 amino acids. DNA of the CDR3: TGTGCCAGCAGCTTGGGGGGCGCGGGTGAAGCTTTCTTT. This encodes CASSLGGAGEAFF.

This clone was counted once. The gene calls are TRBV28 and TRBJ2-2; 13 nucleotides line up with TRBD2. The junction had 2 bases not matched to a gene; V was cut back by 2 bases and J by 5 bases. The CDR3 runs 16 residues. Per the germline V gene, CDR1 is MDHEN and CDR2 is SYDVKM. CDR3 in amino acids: CASSLGLAGVTGELFF. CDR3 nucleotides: TGTGCCAGCAGTTTAGGACTAGCGGGGGTAACCGGGGAGCTGTTTTTT.

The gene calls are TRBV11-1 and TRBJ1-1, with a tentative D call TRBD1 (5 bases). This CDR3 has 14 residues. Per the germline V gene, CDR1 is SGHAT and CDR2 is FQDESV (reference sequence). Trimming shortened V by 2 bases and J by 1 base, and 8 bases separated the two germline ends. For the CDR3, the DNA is TGTGCCAGCAGCTTACTGACAGCGAACACTGAAGCTTTCTTT. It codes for CASSLLTANTEAFF.

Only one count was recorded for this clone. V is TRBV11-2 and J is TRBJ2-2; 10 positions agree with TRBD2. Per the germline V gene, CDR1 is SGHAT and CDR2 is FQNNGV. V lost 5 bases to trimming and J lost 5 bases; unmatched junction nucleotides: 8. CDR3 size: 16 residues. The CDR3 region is CASSPLLAGGTGELFF. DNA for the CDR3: TGTGCCAGCAGCCCACTTTTAGCGGGAGGAACCGGGGAGCTGTTTTTT.

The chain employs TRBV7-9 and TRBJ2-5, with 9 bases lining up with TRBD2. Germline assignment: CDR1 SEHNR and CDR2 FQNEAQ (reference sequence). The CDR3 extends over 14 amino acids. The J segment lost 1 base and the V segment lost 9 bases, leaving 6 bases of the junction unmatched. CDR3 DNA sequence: TGTGCCAGTAGGACTAGCGAAATCCAAGAGACCCAGTACTTC. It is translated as CASRTSEIQETQYF.

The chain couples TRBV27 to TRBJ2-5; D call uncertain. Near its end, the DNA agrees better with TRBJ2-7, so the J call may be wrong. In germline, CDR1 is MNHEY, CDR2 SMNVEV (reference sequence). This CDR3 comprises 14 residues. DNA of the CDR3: TGTGCCAGCAGTCCGGGCCAATGGGCCTACGAGCAGTACTTC. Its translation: CASSPGQWAYEQYF.

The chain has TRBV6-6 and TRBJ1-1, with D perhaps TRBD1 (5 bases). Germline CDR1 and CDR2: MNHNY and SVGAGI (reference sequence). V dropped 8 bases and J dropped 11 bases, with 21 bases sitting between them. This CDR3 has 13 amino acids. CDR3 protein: CASRDDPLTEAFF. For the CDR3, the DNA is TGTGCCAGCCGGGACGACCCCCTAACGGAGGCTTTCTTT.